What follows is one TCR beta chain and its context. Its antigen remains unidentified. Primers for the PCR totalled 60 Vbeta and 13 Jbeta. Clones were sequenced by immunoSEQ multiplex PCR, and TCRdb holds only the in-frame ones, with some missing. The table includes roughly 120,000 clones, more than 65% detected once. This sample is part of a study of cytomegalovirus exposure and HLA in healthy donors. The study, taken as a whole, reports: There were reportedly fewer N-insertions in an Asian-associated ancestry cluster than the approximately 640-donor mean, in a later analysis.

V dropped 7 bases and J dropped 1; count of bases not matched to a gene: 5. Germline values: CDR1 SGHTA, CDR2 FQGNSA. CDR3 length: 15 amino acids. The genes are TRBV7-2 and TRBJ2-3, with 10 bases lining up with TRBD2. Sequenced material: PBMCs. The receptor's source is a woman aged 40 to 49 in good health and CMV-seropositive. Here the CDR3 DNA reads TGTGCCAGCACCATAGCGGGGGGTCGCACAGATACGCAGTATTTT. Translated, it gives CASTIAGGRTDTQYF.